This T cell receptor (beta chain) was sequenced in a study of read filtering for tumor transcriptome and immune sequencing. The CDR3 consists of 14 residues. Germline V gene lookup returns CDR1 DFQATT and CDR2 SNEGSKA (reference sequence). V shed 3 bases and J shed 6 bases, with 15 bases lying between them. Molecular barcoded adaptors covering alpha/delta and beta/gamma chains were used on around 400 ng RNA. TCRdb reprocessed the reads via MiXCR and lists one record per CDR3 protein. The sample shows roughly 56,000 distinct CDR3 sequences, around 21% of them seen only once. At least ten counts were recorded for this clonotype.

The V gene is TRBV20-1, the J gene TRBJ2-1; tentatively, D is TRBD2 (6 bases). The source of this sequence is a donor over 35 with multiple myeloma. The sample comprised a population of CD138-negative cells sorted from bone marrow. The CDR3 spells CSASKIAGGNEQFF. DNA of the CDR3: TGCAGTGCTAGTAAAATAGCCGGGGGCAATGAGCAGTTCTTC.